Listed below are T cell receptor beta chains from one sample, sequenced in a study of cytomegalovirus exposure and HLA in healthy donors. Clones were read by immunoSEQ multiplex PCR, and TCRdb kept only the in-frame ones, dropping some. Recorded here are 70,000 to 100,000 clones; the top ten clones represent approximately 5.7%. Source material: PBMCs. The receptors shown here come from a girl under 18 in good health and CMV-seropositive. CDR3s include the opening cysteine and the closing phenylalanine or tryptophan. The D gene is left open where the match is weak.

j_call d_call v_call cdr3_nt cdr3_aa
TRBJ1-2 NA TRBV7-9 TGTGCCAGCAGCTTCGGCTATGGCTACACCTTC CASSFGYGYTF
TRBJ1-2 TRBD1 TRBV19 TGTGCCAGTACTCGACAGGGGACTAACTATGGCTACACCTTC CASTRQGTNYGYTF
TRBJ2-5 TRBD1 TRBV4-3 TGCGCCAGCAGCCAGGGACAGGGTATTGAGACCCAGTACTTC CASSQGQGIETQYF
TRBJ2-5 NA TRBV4-1 TGCGCCAGCAGCCAAGTGAGAGAGACCCAGTACTTC CASSQVRETQYF
TRBJ2-7 NA TRBV7-3 TGTGCCAGCACCCGCCCGGGGGTGACGTTCACCTACGAGCAGTACTTC CASTRPGVTFTYEQYF
TRBJ1-1 NA TRBV7-7 TGTGCTAGCAGCTTAGTAAGGAGAATGAACACTGAAGCTTTCTTT CASSLVRRMNTEAFF
TRBJ1-1 NA TRBV10-3 TGTGCCATCAGTGGATTGGGACATGAAGCTTTCTTT CAISGLGHEAFF
TRBJ1-5 NA TRBV28 TGTGCCAGCAGCTCTGGGGGGGGCAATCAGCCCCAGCATTTT CASSSGGGNQPQHF
TRBJ2-3 TRBD2 TRBV10-3 TGTGCCACACTAGCGGGGGGCCCACCTATCCGCACAGATACGCAGTATTTT CATLAGGPPIRTDTQYF
TRBJ1-6 TRBD1 TRBV5-6 TGTGCCAGCAGCCCCCGACAGGGAGGCTCACCCCTCCACTTT CASSPRQGGSPLHF
TRBJ1-4 NA TRBV5-6 TGTGCCAGCAGCTTATCATTGGGGCAAGGGTCTAATGAAAAACTGTTTTTT CASSLSLGQGSNEKLFF
TRBJ1-3 TRBD1 TRBV6-6 TGTGCCAGCAGTTACGAGACAGGGGGAAACACCATATATTTT CASSYETGGNTIYF
TRBJ1-5 NA TRBV28 TGTGCCAGCAGTTTTCGGAGACAGCACAATCAGCCCCAGCATTTT CASSFRRQHNQPQHF
TRBJ1-5 NA TRBV14 TGTGCCAGCAGCCAAGATCCCAGGCAGCCCCAGCATTTT CASSQDPRQPQHF
TRBJ1-5 NA TRBV6-5 TGTGCCAGCAGGGCTCAAGGAGGTCAGCCCCAGCATTTT CASRAQGGQPQHF
TRBJ1-5 NA TRBV19 TGTGCCAGTAGCCTCACCAGAAATCAGCCCCAGCATTTT CASSLTRNQPQHF
TRBJ2-2 NA TRBV6-1 TGTGCCAACCACGGGGGTAGCGGGGAGCTGTTTTTT CANHGGSGELFF
TRBJ2-7 NA TRBV27 TGTGCCAGCTCAAAGAGACAGAGCTACGAGCAGTACTTC CASSKRQSYEQYF
TRBJ2-7 TRBD1 TRBV10-1 TGCGCCAGCAGTGATTCCCGACAGGGTGACTACGAGCAGTACTTC CASSDSRQGDYEQYF
TRBJ2-7 TRBD1 TRBV5-6 TGTGCCAGCAGCTTGGGTGGGACAGGGTCCTACGAGCAGTACTTC CASSLGGTGSYEQYF
TRBJ1-6 TRBD1 TRBV6-5 TGTGCCAGCAGTACGGGGACAGGGAATTCACCCCTCCACTTT CASSTGTGNSPLHF
TRBJ1-2 TRBD1 TRBV6-1 TGTGCCAGCCCCCCGGGACAGGGGAAGGGCTATGGCTACACCTTC CASPPGQGKGYGYTF
TRBJ2-7 NA TRBV5-5 TGTGCCAGCAGCGGAGGACTATCTAATTCCTACGAGCAGTACTTC CASSGGLSNSYEQYF
TRBJ2-7 NA TRBV4-3 TGCGCCAGCAGCCAAGGTCGTCCGGAGTGGGAGTACGAGCAGTACTTC CASSQGRPEWEYEQYF
TRBJ2-5 TRBD2 TRBV11-2 TGTGCCAGCAGAGGCCTAGCGGGGGGTGAGACCCAGTACTTC CASRGLAGGETQYF
TRBJ1-2 NA TRBV5-6 TGTGCCAGCAGAGGATTCGGGGAAGCTAACTATGGCTACACCTTC CASRGFGEANYGYTF
TRBJ1-5 TRBD1 TRBV19 TGTGCCAGCACGGACAGGGGTTTACCACATCAGCCCCAGCATTTT CASTDRGLPHQPQHF
TRBJ2-5 NA TRBV6-5 TGTGCCAGCACCCGAGGGGGTGCCCAAGAGACCCAGTACTTC CASTRGGAQETQYF
TRBJ2-7 NA TRBV5-1 TGCGCCAGCAGCTTCAGTGTGTCCGGGACGGGAGTCTACGAGCAGTACTTC CASSFSVSGTGVYEQYF
TRBJ1-1 NA TRBV19 TGTGCCAGTAGTATAGAAGGGGTAAGGAGCACTGAAGCTTTCTTT CASSIEGVRSTEAFF
TRBJ2-5 NA TRBV4-3 TGCGCCAGCAGCCAAGATCTACGAGAGACCCAGTACTTC CASSQDLRETQYF
TRBJ1-4 TRBD1 TRBV2 TGTGCCAGCAGTCCCGGGACAGGGGGCTTTGAAAAACTGTTTTTT CASSPGTGGFEKLFF
TRBJ2-2 NA TRBV30 TGTGCCGGACAATGGGGCGAGAGGCCCACCGGGGAGCTGTTTTTT CAGQWGERPTGELFF
TRBJ2-1 TRBD2 TRBV19 TGTGCCAGCCAAGGGACTAGCTCCAATGAGCAGTTCTTC CASQGTSSNEQFF
TRBJ1-2 NA TRBV18 TGTGCCAGCTCACCAGGACAGACTAATGGCTACACCTTC CASSPGQTNGYTF
TRBJ1-2 NA TRBV7-9 TGTGCCAGCAGCTTAGCACAGGGTTATGGCTACACCTTC CASSLAQGYGYTF
TRBJ2-2 NA TRBV19 TGTGCCAGTAGTAGGGGCGCGAACACCGGGGAGCTGTTTTTT CASSRGANTGELFF
TRBJ2-3 TRBD2 TRBV4-2 TGTGCCAGCAGCGGGCTAGCGGGGGGTGCTAGCACAGATACGCAGTATTTT CASSGLAGGASTDTQYF
TRBJ2-5 NA TRBV27 TGTGCCAGCATGGGCCTCCCCCAAGAGAACCAGTACTTC CASMGLPQENQYF
TRBJ2-7 NA TRBV13 TGTGCCAGCAGCTTAGAGAGCTCCTACGAGCAGTACTTC CASSLESSYEQYF
TRBJ2-4 NA TRBV4-2 TGTGCCAGCAGCCAAGATCCATTAGTAGACAAAAACATTCAGTACTTC CASSQDPLVDKNIQYF
TRBJ1-1 NA TRBV6-5 TGTGCCAGCATGAAGGGGGGGGTCGCTGAAGCTTTCTTT CASMKGGVAEAFF
TRBJ2-3 TRBD2 TRBV4-2 TGTGCCAGCAGCCAGGGGGTAGCGGGGGATAATTGGGCAGATACGCAGTATTTT CASSQGVAGDNWADTQYF
TRBJ1-5 NA TRBV6-1 TGTGCCAGCAGCGCGGCGGAACGCCAGCCCCAGCATTTT CASSAAERQPQHF
TRBJ1-4 TRBD1 TRBV7-9 TGTGCCAGCAGTCCCGGGACAGGGGTTGAAAAACTGTTTTTT CASSPGTGVEKLFF
TRBJ2-5 NA TRBV5-6 TGTGCCAGCAGCTTGGTAGGGGAAGAGACCCAGTACTTC CASSLVGEETQYF
TRBJ1-3 NA TRBV29-1 TGCAGCGTTTTCGGGGGATTCTCTGGAAACACCATATATTTT CSVFGGFSGNTIYF
TRBJ2-7 TRBD2 TRBV5-6 TGTGCCAGCAGCTTGGGCCCAGTAGCGGGGGATGATATTTACGAGCAGTACTTC CASSLGPVAGDDIYEQYF
TRBJ1-1 NA TRBV11-2 TGTGCCAGCAGGGCAGGGGTGAACACTGAAGCTTTCTTT CASRAGVNTEAFF
TRBJ1-1 NA TRBV5-4 TGTGCCAGCAGCTCCACAGGGGAAGCTTTCTTT CASSSTGEAFF
TRBJ2-7 TRBD2 TRBV2 TGTGCCAGCAGTGATGGACTAGCGGGCCTCTACGAGCAGTACTTC CASSDGLAGLYEQYF
TRBJ2-3 TRBD2 TRBV4-3 TGCGCCAGCAGCCAGTCCCCGTTACTAGCGGGGGGGCCCCGGGGCACAGATACGCAGTATTTT CASSQSPLLAGGPRGTDTQYF
TRBJ2-3 NA TRBV5-1 TGCGCCAGCAGCTTGGGGGCCCCAGATACGCAGTATTTT CASSLGAPDTQYF